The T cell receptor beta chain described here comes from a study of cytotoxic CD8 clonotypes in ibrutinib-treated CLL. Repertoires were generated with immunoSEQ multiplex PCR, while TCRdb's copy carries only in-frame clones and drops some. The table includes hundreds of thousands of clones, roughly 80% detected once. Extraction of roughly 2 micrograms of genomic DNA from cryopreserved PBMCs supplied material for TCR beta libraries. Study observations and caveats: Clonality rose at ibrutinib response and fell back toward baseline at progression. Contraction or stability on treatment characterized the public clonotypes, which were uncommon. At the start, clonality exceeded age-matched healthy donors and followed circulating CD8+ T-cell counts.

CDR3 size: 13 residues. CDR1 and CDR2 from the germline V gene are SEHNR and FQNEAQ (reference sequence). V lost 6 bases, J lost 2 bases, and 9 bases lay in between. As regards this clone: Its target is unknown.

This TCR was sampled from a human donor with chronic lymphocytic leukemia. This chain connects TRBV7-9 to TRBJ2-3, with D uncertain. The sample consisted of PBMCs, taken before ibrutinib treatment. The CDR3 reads CASRTGHTDTQYF. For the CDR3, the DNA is TGTGCCAGCAGGACCGGCCACACAGATACGCAGTATTTT.